The table lists the clone carrying this TCR beta chain with many counts. The sample belongs to a study of early T cells in non-severe SARS-CoV-2 infection. Study at large: Chains from this unsorted whole-blood bulk RNA could not be paired.

Attachment of unique molecular identifiers was made to individual cDNA molecules. TCRdb itself ran the 5' RACE reads through MiXCR, one entry per CDR3 protein. The table shows about 64,000 distinct CDR3 sequences, with 7% to 10% occurring only once. The specimen was whole blood, collected at baseline. The sequence derives from an adult who was a healthcare worker with PCR-confirmed SARS-CoV-2 infection or an uninfected control (not recorded which).

CDR3 in DNA: TGTGCCAGCAGCTTAGGTTATTCGGACACTGAAGCTTTCTTT. This encodes CASSLGYSDTEAFF. V is TRBV7-3 and J is TRBJ1-1; D not resolved. Germline assignment: CDR1 SGHTA and CDR2 FQGTGA. Trimming took 2 bases from V and 3 from J, leaving 10 bases between them. The CDR3 has 14 residues.